The 29 T cell receptor beta chains listed next were all sequenced from one sample in a study of cytotoxic CD8 clonotypes in ibrutinib-treated CLL. Only in-frame clones appear in the TCRdb table, and some are missing; sequencing was by immunoSEQ multiplex PCR. This table holds over 95,000 clones, approximately 58% found once. Sequencing was performed on PBMCs, taken after 24 months of ibrutinib treatment. The source is a human donor with chronic lymphocytic leukemia.

The V call is TRBV6-4, the J call TRBJ1-5; D is possibly TRBD1 (5 bases). CDR1 is MRHNA and CDR2 is SNTAGT in the germline V gene. The CDR3 is 14 residues long. Trimming took 2 bases from V and 2 from J, leaving 7 bases between them. As DNA, the CDR3 is TGTGCCAGCAGTGACGGACATGGCAATCAGCCCCAGCATTTT. Its protein product is CASSDGHGNQPQHF.

J is TRBJ2-3 and V is TRBV5-1, with 9 bases that match TRBD1. The germline gives CDR1 SGHRS, CDR2 YFSETQ. V lost 3 bases and J lost 4; bases outside the gene matches: 6. The CDR3 has 15 amino acids. The CDR3 spells CASSSTGTGPDTQYF. The CDR3, as DNA: TGCGCCAGCAGCTCTACCGGGACAGGGCCAGATACGCAGTATTTT.

This chain uses TRBV6-5 with TRBJ2-7, with 7 bases identical to TRBD1. The CDR3 has 15 residues. Germline assignment: CDR1 MNHEY and CDR2 SVGAGI. V shed 7 bases and J 3 bases; nucleotides not matched to a gene: 12. CDR3 protein: CASTAPGQGVYEQYF. The CDR3 region has the DNA TGTGCCAGCACCGCACCGGGGCAGGGGGTCTACGAGCAGTACTTC.

The V and J genes are TRBV5-6 and TRBJ1-1, with a possible D match to TRBD1 (5 bases). The ends were cut back, 3 bases at V and 6 bases at J, with 15 bases in the middle. Germline CDR1 reads SGHDT; CDR2 reads YYEEEE. The CDR3 runs to 14 residues. CDR3 sequence reads: CASSWGPGGPEAFF. CDR3 nucleotide sequence: TGTGCCAGCAGCTGGGGTCCCGGGGGTCCTGAAGCTTTCTTT.

The chain joins TRBV6-5 to TRBJ2-7, with D possibly being TRBD2 (6 bases). CDR3 size: 14 residues. Germline loops: CDR1 MNHEY, CDR2 SVGAGI. Trimming removed 0 bases at V and 4 bases at J, with 10 bases between. CDR3 region: CASSYSGTFYEQYF. Written as DNA, the CDR3 is TGTGCCAGCAGTTACTCCGGGACTTTTTACGAGCAGTACTTC.

The chain uses TRBV28 and TRBJ1-2, with D perhaps matching TRBD1 (6 bases). The CDR3 loop spans 12 amino acids. CDR1 is MDHEN and CDR2 is SYDVKM in the germline V gene. V lost 6 bases to trimming and J lost 3 bases, with 8 bases between them. In nucleotides, the CDR3 is TGTGCCAGCAGAGGGGGGCACTATGGCTACACCTTC. Its translation: CASRGGHYGYTF.

This clone was recorded once. V and J are TRBV9 and TRBJ2-5, with D hard to call. The CDR3 spans 13 residues. Germline CDR1 reads SGDLS; CDR2 reads YYNGEE. Between the trimmed V and J ends, which lost 2 bases and 4 bases, there was a span of 9 bases. The CDR3 nucleotides read TGTGCCAGCAGCGTTGGGCGGTCAGAGACCCAGTACTTC. Its translation: CASSVGRSETQYF.

This clone has only a few counts. The rearrangement joins TRBV2 to TRBJ2-1; D unclear. Trimming took 7 bases from V and 6 from J, leaving 10 bases between them. The V gene's germline CDR1 is SNHLY and CDR2 FYNNEI. The CDR3 is made up of 12 amino acids. The CDR3 spells CASTQETNEQFF. The CDR3 DNA follows: TGTGCCAGCACCCAAGAAACCAATGAGCAGTTCTTC.

CDR3 protein: CASSLASDSNQETQYF. CDR3 nucleotide sequence: TGCGCCAGCAGCTTGGCCTCGGACAGCAACCAAGAGACCCAGTACTTC. The chain carries TRBV5-1 and TRBJ2-5; D perhaps matches TRBD1 (6 bases). In germline, CDR1 is SGHRS, CDR2 YFSETQ. This CDR3 spans 16 amino acids. V was shortened by 0 bases and J by 0 bases, with 12 bases between the two germline ends.

This clone was observed a handful of times. The chain couples TRBV5-1 to TRBJ1-3, with a possible D match to TRBD1 (6 bases). Germline V gene data show CDR1 as SGHRS and CDR2 as YFSETQ. CDR3 length: 16 amino acids. Trimming took 4 bases from V and 1 from J, leaving 15 bases between them. The CDR3 bases are TGCGCCAGCAGCCCCGAGGGGGGGACGTCTGGAAACACCATATATTTT. Translating gives CASSPEGGTSGNTIYF.

This clone turned up a few times. This chain joins TRBV4-1 and TRBJ2-7; 12 bases are a match to TRBD2. This CDR3 is 14 amino acids long. CDR1 and CDR2 from the germline V gene are MGHRA and YSYEKL. Trimming removed 4 bases from V and 9 bases from J; junction bases left unmatched: 7. The CDR3 loop reads CASSPLAGGLGQYF. The CDR3 DNA follows: TGCGCCAGCAGCCCTCTAGCGGGGGGGCTCGGGCAGTACTTC.

The table lists this clone with a count of one. The J gene is TRBJ1-4, the V gene TRBV5-1; no clear D. The CDR3 consists of 15 residues. V dropped 0 bases and J dropped 7 bases, with 13 bases sitting between them. Germline lookup yields CDR1 SGHRS and CDR2 YFSETQ. CDR3 region: CASSLVGRIGEKLFF. The CDR3 region has the DNA TGCGCCAGCAGCTTGGTGGGCAGAATCGGTGAAAAACTGTTTTTT.

This chain joins TRBV28 and TRBJ2-5; 8 nucleotides match TRBD2. V gave up 3 bases and J gave up 5 bases; unmatched junction bases: 5. Germline CDR1 reads MDHEN; CDR2 reads SYDVKM. CDR3 length equals 14 residues. Written as DNA, the CDR3 is TGTGCCAGCAGTTTCGGGGGGGCCATGGAGACCCAGTACTTC. It codes for CASSFGGAMETQYF.

The genes are TRBV5-6 and TRBJ2-5; no reliable D call. V lost 2 bases, J lost 1 base, and 6 bases lay in between. Per the germline V gene, CDR1 is SGHDT and CDR2 is YYEEEE. This CDR3 is 13 amino acids long. The CDR3 bases are TGTGCCAGCAGCTTTTTCCCCCAAGAGACCCAGTACTTC. The encoded protein is CASSFFPQETQYF.

The CDR3 reads CASSLATSGGTDTQYF. CDR3 sequence (DNA): TGTGCCAGCAGCTTAGCGACTAGCGGGGGCACAGATACGCAGTATTTT. This chain joins TRBV7-9 and TRBJ2-3; 11 bases are a match to TRBD2. J gave up 1 base and V 0 bases, and 0 bases lay outside the gene matches. Germline loops: CDR1 SEHNR, CDR2 FQNEAQ (reference sequence). The CDR3 runs 16 residues.

This chain uses TRBV28 with TRBJ1-6; a possible D gene is TRBD1 (6 bases). Germline CDR1 reads MDHEN; CDR2 reads SYDVKM. The CDR3 loop spans 13 amino acids. V lost 11 bases and J lost 8, with 16 bases in between. The CDR3, as DNA: TGTGCCGAACAGGGCCCTTTAGATTCACCCCTCCACTTT. It yields the protein CAEQGPLDSPLHF. Together with reference TRBV28 and TRBJ1-6, the CDR3 gives the full variable domain: DVKVTQSSRYLVKRTGEKVFLECVQDMDHENMFWYRQDPGLGLRLIYFSYDVKMKEKGDIPEGYSVSREKKERFSLILESASTNQTSMYLCAEQGPLDSPLHFGNGTRLTVT.

This clone has a handful of counts. The CDR3 here is CASSQSGTGFYEQYF. DNA for the CDR3: TGCGCCAGCAGCCAGTCCGGGACAGGCTTTTACGAGCAGTACTTC. V and J are TRBV4-1 and TRBJ2-7; 8 bases map to TRBD1. Germline CDR1 and CDR2: MGHRA and YSYEKL. The CDR3 runs to 15 residues. The ends lost 3 bases at V and 4 bases at J; junction bases unmatched: 8.

This clone was seen a single time. V gene TRBV6-5 combines with J gene TRBJ2-7; D remains unclear. The CDR3 runs 13 residues. The ends were cut back, 2 bases at V and 2 bases at J, with 7 bases in the middle. Looked up from germline, CDR1 is MNHEY and CDR2 is SVGAGI. The CDR3: CASSYSRPYEQYF. The CDR3 coding sequence is TGTGCCAGCAGTTACAGTAGGCCCTACGAGCAGTACTTC.

This clone occurred a few times. The chain carries TRBV30 and TRBJ2-1, with D uncertain. Trimming took 5 bases from V and 7 from J, leaving 12 bases between them. The CDR3 extends over 12 amino acids. Germline CDR1 reads GTSNPN; CDR2 reads SVGIG (reference sequence). The CDR3 coding sequence is TGTGCCTGGGGCCCCGGTCGGAATGAGCAGTTCTTC. It translates to CAWGPGRNEQFF.

This sequence joins TRBV11-3 and TRBJ1-1, with D possibly TRBD1 on 6 matching bases. The CDR3 covers 11 residues. Trimming pared 7 bases from V and 7 bases from J, leaving 10 bases between. Germline values: CDR1 SGHNT, CDR2 YENEEA. CDR3 in DNA: TGTGCCAGCACCGAAGGGGGTGAAGCTTTCTTT. As protein: CASTEGGEAFF.

The V and J genes are TRBV25-1 and TRBJ2-7; D perhaps matches TRBD2 (5 bases). Germline V gene data show CDR1 as MGHDK and CDR2 as SYGVNS. The CDR3 runs to 16 residues. V lost 1 base, J lost 0 bases, and 13 bases lay in between. As DNA, the CDR3 is TGTGCCAGCAGTGAATCCGGCGGGTCAAGCTCCTACGAGCAGTACTTC. This encodes CASSESGGSSSYEQYF.

The V call is TRBV10-1, the J call TRBJ2-3; D is possibly TRBD1 (6 bases). Germline values: CDR1 WNHNN, CDR2 SYGVQD (reference sequence). The CDR3 sequence is 15 residues long. V was clipped by 5 bases and J by 2 bases, with 14 bases between them. Here the CDR3 DNA reads TGCGCCAGCAGTACCGGCAGGGGATTCACAGATACGCAGTATTTT. Translated, it gives CASSTGRGFTDTQYF.

This chain joins TRBV7-2 and TRBJ1-1; D gene ambiguous. Germline CDR1 reads SGHTA; CDR2 reads FQGNSA. The CDR3 length is 13 residues. Trimming pared 5 bases from V and 4 bases from J, leaving 11 bases between. The CDR3 protein is CASSRPPGTEAFF. As DNA, the CDR3 is TGTGCCAGCAGCCGACCCCCTGGCACTGAAGCTTTCTTT.

This sequence joins TRBV6-1 and TRBJ1-5; a possible D gene is TRBD1 (6 bases). The CDR3 runs 15 residues. Germline-derived CDR1 and CDR2 are MNHNS and SASEGT. The V and J ends lost 1 base and 6 bases respectively, with 13 bases between them. The CDR3 DNA reads as TGTGCCAGCAGTGAAGGAGTTGGGGGCAGTCAGCCCCAGCATTTT. Amino acid sequence: CASSEGVGGSQPQHF.

The chain carries TRBV2 and TRBJ1-1; D is unresolved. Trimming cost V 7 bases and J 1 base, with 10 bases left between them. Germline V lookup: CDR1 SNHLY, CDR2 FYNNEI. The CDR3 has 13 residues. As DNA, the CDR3 is TGTGCCAGCATTCCTAATTCGAACACTGAAGCTTTCTTT. Protein: CASIPNSNTEAFF.

V gene TRBV27 combines with J gene TRBJ1-1, with TRBD1 matching 10 bases. Unmatched junction bases numbered 1, after V lost 7 bases and J lost 2 bases. Germline CDR1 MNHEY, CDR2 SMNVEV (reference sequence). The CDR3 sequence is 13 residues long. DNA for the CDR3: TGTGCCAGCACGACAGGGGGCAACACTGAAGCTTTCTTT. Its translation: CASTTGGNTEAFF.

In its sample, this clone was seen a few times. This chain uses TRBV6-1 with TRBJ1-1, with TRBD1 matching over 9 bases. This CDR3 is 14 amino acids long. The V and J ends lost 6 bases and 1 base, in that order; junction bases with no gene match: 3. Germline V lookup: CDR1 MNHNS, CDR2 SASEGT. CDR3 sequence (DNA): TGTGCCAGCAGGCGGACAGGGGAGAACACTGAAGCTTTCTTT. It codes for CASRRTGENTEAFF.

This clone has just a few counts. This chain joins TRBV28 and TRBJ2-2; either TRBD1 or TRBD2 may supply D (6 bases each). Germline lookup yields CDR1 MDHEN and CDR2 SYDVKM. V was trimmed by 5 bases and J by 8 bases, leaving 18 bases between them. CDR3 length equals 15 residues. The CDR3 loop is CASSGYLGGTGELFF. Here the CDR3 DNA reads TGTGCCAGCAGTGGGTACCTTGGGGGGACAGGGGAGCTGTTTTTT. Variable domain in full (rest from reference TRBV28 and TRBJ2-2): DVKVTQSSRYLVKRTGEKVFLECVQDMDHENMFWYRQDPGLGLRLIYFSYDVKMKEKGDIPEGYSVSREKKERFSLILESASTNQTSMYLCASSGYLGGTGELFFGEGSRLTVL.

The gene calls are TRBV25-1 and TRBJ2-5, with 7 bases identical to TRBD1. The J segment lost 6 bases and the V segment lost 3 bases, leaving 10 bases of the junction unmatched. The CDR3 is 15 amino acids. The germline V gene has CDR1 MGHDK and CDR2 SYGVNS. CDR3 sequence (DNA): TGTGCCAGCAGTGATGACAGGGCCGGCCTGCAGACCCAGTACTTC. It codes for CASSDDRAGLQTQYF.